The present entry profiles one T cell receptor (beta chain) with its context. The antigen is undetermined. Germline CDR1 is MNHNY and CDR2 is SVGAGI (reference sequence). This CDR3 is 15 amino acids long. The ends lost 11 bases at V and 5 bases at J; junction bases unmatched: 15. The data are from a study of cytomegalovirus exposure and HLA in healthy donors. Findings of the study overall: In a later analysis, at a false discovery rate of 0.05, 16,951 TCR beta sequences were associated with HLA alleles. The study labeled about 160 TCR beta chains cytomegalovirus-associated. Within a later analysis, the majority of CMV-associated TCR beta chains appeared HLA-restricted.

The PCR used 60 Vbeta and 13 Jbeta primers. Here immunoSEQ multiplex PCR was the method, and the copy in TCRdb shows in-frame clones only, minus some. The sample consists of roughly 57,000 clones, roughly 79% of them appearing once. Material for sequencing was PBMCs. The rearrangement joins TRBV6-6 to TRBJ2-1, with 7 bases identical to TRBD2. This TCR came from a man between 45 and 60 years old in good health and CMV-seronegative. CDR3 sequence reads: CAGGGAENKNNEQFF. The CDR3 region has the DNA TGTGCCGGGGGGGGTGCGGAGAATAAAAACAATGAGCAGTTCTTC.